This TCR beta chain comes out of a study of long-term antiretroviral therapy in people with HIV. Study outcomes and limitations: All time points showed a repertoire dominated by clones expanded before ART. Participants lacked recorded data on ART adherence, viral resistance or therapy changes.

The assay used was immunoSEQ (version v3.0), run at survey level. Data came from immunoSEQ multiplex PCR; TCRdb stores just in-frame clones and leaves some out. The sample includes 22,000 or so clones, around 80% seen only once; the top ten take less than 20%. From each donor, at least one pre-ART PBMC sample and at least two post-ART PBMC samples were obtained. The CDR3 contains 12 residues. The V end was cut by 4 bases, the J end by 8 bases, with 14 bases between. Looked up from germline, CDR1 is GTSNPN and CDR2 is SVGIG (reference sequence). This clone came up once. Its antigen is unidentified. Sequenced material: unsorted PBMCs, taken 0.5 years before starting antiretroviral therapy. The V and J genes are TRBV30 and TRBJ1-2; D not certain. The TCR originated in a man aged 35 to 55 with HIV. CDR3 residues: CAWTSGPSGYTF. The CDR3 DNA reads TGTGCCTGGACGTCGGGCCCCTCGGGCTACACCTTC.